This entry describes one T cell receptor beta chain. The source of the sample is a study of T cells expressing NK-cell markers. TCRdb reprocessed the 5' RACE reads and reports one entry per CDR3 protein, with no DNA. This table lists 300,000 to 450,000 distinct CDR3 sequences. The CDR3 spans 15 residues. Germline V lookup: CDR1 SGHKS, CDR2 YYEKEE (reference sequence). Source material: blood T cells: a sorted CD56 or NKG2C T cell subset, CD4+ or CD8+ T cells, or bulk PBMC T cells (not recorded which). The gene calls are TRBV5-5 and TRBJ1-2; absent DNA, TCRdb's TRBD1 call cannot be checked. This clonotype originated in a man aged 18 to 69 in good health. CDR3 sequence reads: CASSTDRGRAYGYTF.